The 2 T cell receptor beta chains below come from one sample, sequenced in a study of early T cells in non-severe SARS-CoV-2 infection. TCRdb independently ran MiXCR on the 5' RACE reads; one entry per CDR3 protein. This table holds 100,000 to 130,000 distinct CDR3 sequences, roughly 12% found once. What was sequenced was whole blood. Receptors originate from an adult who was a healthcare worker with PCR-confirmed SARS-CoV-2 infection or an uninfected control (not recorded which).

This clonotype was seen at least ten times. The chain employs TRBV7-2 and TRBJ2-1, with D perhaps TRBD2 (5 bases). Looked up from germline, CDR1 is SGHTA and CDR2 is FQGNSA. Trimming removed 11 bases at V and 4 bases at J, with 18 bases between. The CDR3 loop spans 14 amino acids. The CDR3 loop is CASAGGTHYNEQFF. The CDR3 DNA is TGTGCCTCGGCGGGTGGAACGCATTACAATGAGCAGTTCTTC.

This clonotype was recorded a few times. The chain has TRBV20-1 and TRBJ2-7; D gene unclear. Trimming cost V 5 bases and J 6 bases, with 11 bases left between them. The length of the CDR3 is 11 residues. Germline V lookup: CDR1 DFQATT, CDR2 SNEGSKA (reference sequence). CDR3 sequence reads: CSAPTLGEQYF. CDR3 DNA sequence: TGCAGTGCTCCGACCTTGGGCGAGCAGTACTTC.